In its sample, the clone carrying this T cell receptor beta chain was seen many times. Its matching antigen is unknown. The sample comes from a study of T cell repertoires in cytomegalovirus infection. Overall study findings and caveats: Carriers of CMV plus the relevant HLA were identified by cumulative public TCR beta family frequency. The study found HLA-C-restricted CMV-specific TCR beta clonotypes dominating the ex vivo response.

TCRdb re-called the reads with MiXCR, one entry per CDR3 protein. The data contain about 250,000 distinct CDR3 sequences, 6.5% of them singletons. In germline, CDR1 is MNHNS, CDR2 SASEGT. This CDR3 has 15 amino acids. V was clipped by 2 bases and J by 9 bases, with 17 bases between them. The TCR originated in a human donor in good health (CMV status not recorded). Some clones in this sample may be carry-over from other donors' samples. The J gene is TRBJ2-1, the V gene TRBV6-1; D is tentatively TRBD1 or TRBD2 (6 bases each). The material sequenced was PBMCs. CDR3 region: CASSEPKGGRGEQFF. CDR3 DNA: TGTGCCAGCAGTGAACCAAAGGGGGGAAGAGGTGAGCAGTTCTTC.